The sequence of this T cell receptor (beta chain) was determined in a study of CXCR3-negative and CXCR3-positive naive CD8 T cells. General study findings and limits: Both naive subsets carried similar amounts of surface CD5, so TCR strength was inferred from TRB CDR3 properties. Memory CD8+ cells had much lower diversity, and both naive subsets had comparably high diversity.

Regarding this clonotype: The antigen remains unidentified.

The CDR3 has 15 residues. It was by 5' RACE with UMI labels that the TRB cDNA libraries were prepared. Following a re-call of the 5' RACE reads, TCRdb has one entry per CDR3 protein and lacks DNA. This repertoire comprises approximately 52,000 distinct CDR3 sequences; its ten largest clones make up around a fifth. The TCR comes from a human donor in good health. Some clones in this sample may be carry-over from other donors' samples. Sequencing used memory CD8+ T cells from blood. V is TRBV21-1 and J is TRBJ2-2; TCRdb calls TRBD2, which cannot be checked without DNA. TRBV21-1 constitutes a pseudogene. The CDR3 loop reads CATRSGGTNTGELFF.